The 13 T cell receptor beta chains given below trace back to one sample, sequenced in a study of shared clonotypes between healthy human individuals. TCRdb keeps only in-frame clones here, not all; method: immunoSEQ multiplex PCR. The profile shows approximately 640,000 clones, about 90% of them singletons. The sample comprised memory CD8+ T cells from PBMCs. The subset denotes: CD45RO+ cells pooled with CCR7-negative TemRA cells. The receptor set was obtained from a man between 18 and 29 years old in good health. Some clones in this sample may be carry-over from other donors' samples.

The chain carries TRBV7-9 and TRBJ1-2, with D perhaps matching TRBD1 (5 bases). This CDR3 contains 15 residues. Trimming cost V 5 bases and J 4 bases, with 17 bases left between them. Germline values: CDR1 SEHNR, CDR2 FQNEAQ (reference sequence). Here the CDR3 reads CASSPMGVGSYGYTF. The CDR3 DNA sequence: TGTGCCAGCAGCCCCATGGGGGTTGGAAGCTATGGCTACACCTTC.

The V call is TRBV30, the J call TRBJ1-2; possible D gene TRBD1, 5 bases. With 5 bases removed from V and 5 bases from J, the gap between germline ends came to 15 bases. The CDR3 contains 13 residues. Looked up from germline, CDR1 is GTSNPN and CDR2 is SVGIG (reference sequence). CDR3 sequence reads: CAWLYPGTYGYTF. The DNA of the CDR3 is TGTGCCTGGTTATACCCCGGGACGTATGGCTACACCTTC.

The chain uses TRBV5-4 and TRBJ2-7; 11 bases match TRBD2. Trimming took 1 base from V and 6 from J; bases not matched to a gene: 3. Germline CDR1 SGHNT, CDR2 YYREEE (reference sequence). This CDR3 contains 14 residues. The DNA for the CDR3 is TGTGCCAGCAGCTTGTTTGGGACTAGCGGCGAGCAGTACTTC. Amino acids: CASSLFGTSGEQYF. The variable domain in full, with the rest retrieved from reference TRBV5-4 and TRBJ2-7, is ETGVTQSPTHLIKTRGQQVTLRCSSQSGHNTVSWYQQALGQGPQFIFQYYREEENGRGNFPPRFSGLQFPNYSSELNVNALELDDSALYLCASSLFGTSGEQYFGPGTRLTVT.

The rearrangement uses TRBV9 and TRBJ2-6; 7 bases map to TRBD1. Losses at the gene ends were 3 bases for V and 2 bases for J; bases not matched to a gene: 11. Germline CDR1 reads SGDLS; CDR2 reads YYNGEE. The CDR3 has 18 residues. The DNA of the CDR3 is TGTGCCAGCAGCGGACCGGGACAGCGAGGCGCTGGGGCCAACGTCCTGACTTTC. Protein product: CASSGPGQRGAGANVLTF.

The chain combines TRBV29-1 with TRBJ1-3; D gene unclear. Per germline, CDR1 SQVTM and CDR2 ANQGSEA. The germline V and J ends were trimmed by 7 bases and 2 bases, with 12 bases remaining between them. The length of the CDR3 is 13 residues. The CDR3 loop reads CSARVGTGNTIYF. The CDR3 nucleotides are TGCAGCGCCCGCGTGGGAACTGGAAACACCATATATTTT.

The CDR3 region has the DNA TGTGCCAGCAGGGTCCGGGACAGGGTAAACACTGAAGCTTTCTTT. Encoded protein: CASRVRDRVNTEAFF. The chain joins TRBV27 to TRBJ1-1; 9 bases agree with TRBD1. The junction had 7 bases not matched to a gene; V was cut back by 6 bases and J by 2 bases. The CDR3 has 15 residues. Germline CDR1 reads MNHEY; CDR2 reads SMNVEV (reference sequence).

The rearrangement joins TRBV7-2 to TRBJ2-7; no firm D call. Trimming took off 3 bases at V and 3 bases at J, with 15 bases between the two ends. In germline, CDR1 is SGHTA, CDR2 FQGNSA. The CDR3 totals 15 residues. The CDR3 sequence: CASSFPGFQHYEQYF. The CDR3 DNA reads as TGTGCCAGCAGCTTTCCCGGGTTTCAACACTACGAGCAGTACTTC. Complete variable domain (other parts from reference TRBV7-2 and TRBJ2-7): GAGVSQSPSNKVTEKGKDVELRCDPISGHTALYWYRQSLGQGLEFLIYFQGNSAPDKSGLPSDRFSAERTGGSVSTLTIQRTQQEDSAVYLCASSFPGFQHYEQYFGPGTRLTVT.

V gene TRBV7-6 combines with J gene TRBJ2-1; 8 bases match TRBD1. CDR1 SGHVS and CDR2 FNYEAQ come from the germline V gene. This CDR3 is 15 amino acids long. V dropped 3 bases and J dropped 6; count of bases not matched to a gene: 7. In DNA, the CDR3 is TGTGCCAGCAGCTTTGGCAGGGGGCCCATCAATGAGCAGTTCTTC. Translated, it gives CASSFGRGPINEQFF.

The rearrangement uses TRBV6-6 and TRBJ2-7, with D possibly TRBD1 on 5 matching bases. Germline CDR1 MNHNY, CDR2 SVGAGI (reference sequence). V was shortened by 2 bases and J by 2 bases, with 13 bases between the two germline ends. The CDR3 runs 15 residues. The CDR3, as DNA: TGTGCCAGCAGTTACCGAGACAGTTTTACCTACGAGCAGTACTTC. This translates into CASSYRDSFTYEQYF.

As concerns this clone: A much larger clone lies one base from this, so it may be a read error. CDR3 in DNA: TGTGCCAGCAGTGACGGGACAGGGGCAGATACGCAGTATTTT. Protein product: CASSDGTGADTQYF. The chain links TRBV6-4 to TRBJ2-3; 10 bases are shared with TRBD1. J lost 4 bases, V lost 2 bases, and 0 bases had no gene match. The germline V gene encodes CDR1 MRHNA and CDR2 SNTAGT. The CDR3 covers 14 residues.

The chain links TRBV21-1 to TRBJ1-5; the D segment call TRBD1 is taken from the table without a DNA check. TRBV21-1 is tagged as a pseudogene. The CDR3 has 16 residues. CDR3 in amino acids: CASSPRDRGLGQPQHF. The DNA for the CDR3 is TGTGCCAGCAGCCCACGGGACAGGGGGCTCGGGCAGCCCCAGCATTTT.

This chain uses TRBV6-1 with TRBJ2-7; D is undetermined. This CDR3 comprises 13 residues. V was cut by 2 bases and J by 2 bases, with 7 bases left in between. CDR1 and CDR2 from the germline V gene are MNHNS and SASEGT. CDR3 in amino acids: CASSEKRPYEQYF. Written as DNA, the CDR3 is TGTGCCAGCAGTGAAAAAAGACCCTACGAGCAGTACTTC.

V usage is TRBV28 and J usage is TRBJ2-7; 7 nucleotides line up with TRBD1. The CDR3 is 14 residues long. Germline V lookup: CDR1 MDHEN, CDR2 SYDVKM. The V gene end was trimmed by 2 bases and the J gene end by 5 bases; junction bases not matched to a gene: 6. The CDR3 region is CASSLPDRVNEQYF. The CDR3 DNA reads as TGTGCCAGCAGTTTACCAGACAGGGTTAACGAGCAGTACTTC.